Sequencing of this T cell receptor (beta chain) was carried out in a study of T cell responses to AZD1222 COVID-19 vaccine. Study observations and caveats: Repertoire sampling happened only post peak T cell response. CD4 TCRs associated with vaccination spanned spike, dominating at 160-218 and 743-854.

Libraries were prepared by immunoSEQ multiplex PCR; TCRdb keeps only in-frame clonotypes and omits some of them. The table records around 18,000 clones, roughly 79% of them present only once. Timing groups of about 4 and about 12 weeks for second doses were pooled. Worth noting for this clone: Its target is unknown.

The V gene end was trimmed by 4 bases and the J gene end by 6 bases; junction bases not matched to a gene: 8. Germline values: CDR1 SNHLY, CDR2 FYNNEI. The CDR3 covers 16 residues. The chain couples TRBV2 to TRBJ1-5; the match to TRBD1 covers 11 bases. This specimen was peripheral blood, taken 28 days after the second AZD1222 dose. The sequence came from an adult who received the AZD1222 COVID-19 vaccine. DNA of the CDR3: TGTGCCAGCAGTGCCGGGACAGGGGGTGTGAGTCAGCCCCAGCATTTT. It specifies CASSAGTGGVSQPQHF.